This TCR beta chain was sequenced during a study of CD8 T cells in ankylosing spondylitis. Points from the study as a whole: Blood from ankylosing spondylitis patients appeared to carry a characteristic roughly 8-variant TCR beta motif.

Details on this clonotype: Its antigen remains unidentified.

This CDR3 comprises 12 residues. V shed 2 bases and J shed 9 bases, with 8 bases lying between them. CDR1 and CDR2 from the germline V gene are SNHLY and FYNNEI. TCRdb ran MiXCR on the 5' RACE reads and lists one entry per CDR3 protein. This repertoire shows approximately 110,000 distinct CDR3 sequences, less than 25% found once; its top ten account for more than 9%. The receptor's source is a male donor with ankylosing spondylitis. Sequencing was performed on synovial fluid, either unsorted or a sorted T cell fraction (not recorded which). The V and J genes are TRBV2 and TRBJ2-1; no reliable D call. The CDR3 nucleotides read TGTGCCAGCAGTGAACAGCCAGCTGAGCAGTTCTTC. Protein: CASSEQPAEQFF.